The clone carrying this TCR beta chain was detected only a few times. No antigen is known for it. Via MiXCR, TCRdb re-called the reads, giving one row per CDR3 protein. The sample yields tens of thousands of distinct CDR3 sequences, around 34% seen once. The sample is drawn from a study of T cell repertoires in cytomegalovirus infection. Study background: Evidence of both CMV infection and a matching HLA type came from public TCR beta signatures. Study results and limitations: Clonotype analysis showed dominance of the ex vivo response by HLA-C-restricted CMV-specific TCR beta clonotypes. The cumulative frequency of public TCR beta families identified carriers of CMV plus the relevant HLA.

This receptor was taken from a human donor in good health (CMV status not recorded). Some clones in this sample may be carry-over from other donors' samples. The sequencing sample was made of PBMCs, sequenced either directly or after in vitro stimulation (not recorded which).

This CDR3 reads CASRDSATNEKLFF. As DNA, the CDR3 is TGTGCCAGTAGGGACAGTGCAACTAATGAAAAACTGTTTTTT. The V gene is TRBV19, the J gene TRBJ1-4; D might be TRBD1 (6 bases). Deletions cut 6 bases from V and 0 bases from J, with 8 bases between. Germline CDR1 LNHDA, CDR2 SQIVND (reference sequence). This CDR3 contains 14 residues.